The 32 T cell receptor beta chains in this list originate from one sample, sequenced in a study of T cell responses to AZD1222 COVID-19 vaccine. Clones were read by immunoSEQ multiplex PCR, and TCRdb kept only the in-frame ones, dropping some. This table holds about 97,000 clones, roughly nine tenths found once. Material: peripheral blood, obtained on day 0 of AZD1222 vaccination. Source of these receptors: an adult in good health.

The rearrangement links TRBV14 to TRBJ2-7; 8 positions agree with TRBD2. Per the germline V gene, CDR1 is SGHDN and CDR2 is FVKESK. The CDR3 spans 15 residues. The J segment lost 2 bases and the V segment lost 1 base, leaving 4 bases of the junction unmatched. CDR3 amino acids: CASSQVGSGTYEQYF. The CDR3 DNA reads TGTGCCAGCAGCCAAGTCGGTAGCGGGACCTACGAGCAGTACTTC.

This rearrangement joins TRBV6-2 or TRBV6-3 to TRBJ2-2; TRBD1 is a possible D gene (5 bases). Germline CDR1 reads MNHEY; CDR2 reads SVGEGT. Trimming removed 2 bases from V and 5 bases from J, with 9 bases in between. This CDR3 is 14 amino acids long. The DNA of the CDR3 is TGTGCCAGCAGTTACGGCAGGGAAACCGGGGAGCTGTTTTTT. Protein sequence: CASSYGRETGELFF.

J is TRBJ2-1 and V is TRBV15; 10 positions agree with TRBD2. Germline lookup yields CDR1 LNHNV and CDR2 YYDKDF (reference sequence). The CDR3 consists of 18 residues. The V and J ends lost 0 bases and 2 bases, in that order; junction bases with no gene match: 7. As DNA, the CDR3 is TGTGCCACCAGCAGAGATCTGAGCGGGGGGGCCCCCTACAATGAGCAGTTCTTC. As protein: CATSRDLSGGAPYNEQFF.

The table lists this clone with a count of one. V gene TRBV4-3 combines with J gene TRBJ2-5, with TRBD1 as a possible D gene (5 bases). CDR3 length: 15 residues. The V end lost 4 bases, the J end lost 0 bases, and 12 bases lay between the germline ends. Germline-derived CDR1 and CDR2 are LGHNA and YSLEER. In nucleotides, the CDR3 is TGCGCCAGCAGCCTGGGGCTAGGTGACCAAGAGACCCAGTACTTC. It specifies CASSLGLGDQETQYF.

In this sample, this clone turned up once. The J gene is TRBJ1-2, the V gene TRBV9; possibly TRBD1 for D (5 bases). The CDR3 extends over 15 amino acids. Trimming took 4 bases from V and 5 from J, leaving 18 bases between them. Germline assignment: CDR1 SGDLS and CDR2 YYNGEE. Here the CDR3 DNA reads TGTGCCAGCAGCTCAGGGTCGAGGACGGAATATGGCTACACCTTC. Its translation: CASSSGSRTEYGYTF.

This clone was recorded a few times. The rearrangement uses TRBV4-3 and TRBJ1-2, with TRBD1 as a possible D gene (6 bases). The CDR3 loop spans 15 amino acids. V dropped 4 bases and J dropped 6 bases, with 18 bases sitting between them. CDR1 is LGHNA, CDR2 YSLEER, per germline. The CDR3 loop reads CASSPSPRGANGYTF. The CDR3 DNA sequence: TGCGCCAGCAGCCCCTCCCCTCGGGGGGCAAATGGCTACACCTTC.

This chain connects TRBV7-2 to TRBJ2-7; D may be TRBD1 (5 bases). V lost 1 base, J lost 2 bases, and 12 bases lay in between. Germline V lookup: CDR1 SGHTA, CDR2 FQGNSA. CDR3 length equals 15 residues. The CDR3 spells CASSLVSQGTYEQYF. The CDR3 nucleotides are TGTGCCAGCAGCTTAGTGAGTCAGGGAACCTACGAGCAGTACTTC.

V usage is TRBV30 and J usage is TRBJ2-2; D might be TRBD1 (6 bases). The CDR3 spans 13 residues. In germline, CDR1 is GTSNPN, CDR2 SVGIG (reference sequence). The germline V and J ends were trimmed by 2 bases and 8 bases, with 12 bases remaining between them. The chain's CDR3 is CAWSQGTPGELFF. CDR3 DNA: TGTGCCTGGAGTCAGGGGACACCGGGGGAGCTGTTTTTT.

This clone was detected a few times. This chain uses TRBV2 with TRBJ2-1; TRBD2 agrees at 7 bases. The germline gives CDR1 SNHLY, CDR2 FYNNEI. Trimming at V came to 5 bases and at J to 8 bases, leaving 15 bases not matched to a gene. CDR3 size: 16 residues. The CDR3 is CASSWGGSLVQDEQFF. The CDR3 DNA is TGTGCCAGCAGTTGGGGCGGGAGCCTAGTACAGGATGAGCAGTTCTTC.

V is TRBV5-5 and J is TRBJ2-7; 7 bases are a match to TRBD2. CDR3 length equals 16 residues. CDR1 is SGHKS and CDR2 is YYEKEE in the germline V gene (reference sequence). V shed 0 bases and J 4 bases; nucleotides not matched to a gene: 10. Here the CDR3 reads CASSLEASGNFYEQYF. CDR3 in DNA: TGTGCCAGCAGCTTGGAGGCTAGCGGAAATTTTTACGAGCAGTACTTC. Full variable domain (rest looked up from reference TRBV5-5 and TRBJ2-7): DAGVTQSPTHLIKTRGQQVTLRCSPISGHKSVSWYQQVLGQGPQFIFQYYEKEERGRGNFPDRFSARQFPNYSSELNVNALLLGDSALYLCASSLEASGNFYEQYFGPGTRLTVT.

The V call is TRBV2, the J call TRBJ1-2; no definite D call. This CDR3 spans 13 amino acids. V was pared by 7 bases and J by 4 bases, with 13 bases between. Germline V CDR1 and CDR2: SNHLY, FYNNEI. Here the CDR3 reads CASTRRSAYGYTF. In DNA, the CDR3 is TGTGCCAGCACGCGGCGGTCCGCCTATGGCTACACCTTC.

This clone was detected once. The chain's CDR3 is CASSWRGKENTIYF. The CDR3 DNA follows: TGTGCCAGCAGCTGGAGGGGAAAGGAAAACACCATATATTTT. The chain employs TRBV25-1 and TRBJ1-3; D perhaps matches TRBD1 (5 bases). The germline V gene encodes CDR1 MGHDK and CDR2 SYGVNS. V lost 6 bases, J lost 6 bases, and 15 bases lay in between. CDR3 length: 14 amino acids. Complete variable domain (other parts from reference TRBV25-1 and TRBJ1-3): EADIYQTPRYLVIGTGKKITLECSQTMGHDKMYWYQQDPGMELHLIHYSYGVNSTEKGDLSSESTVSRIRTEHFPLTLESARPSHTSQYLCASSWRGKENTIYFGEGSWLTVV.

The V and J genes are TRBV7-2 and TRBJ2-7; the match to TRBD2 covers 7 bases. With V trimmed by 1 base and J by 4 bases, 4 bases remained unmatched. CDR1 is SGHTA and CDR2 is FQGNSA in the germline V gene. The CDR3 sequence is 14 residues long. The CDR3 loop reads CASSLVAGVYEQYF. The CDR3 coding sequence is TGTGCCAGCAGCTTAGTCGCGGGAGTATACGAGCAGTACTTC.

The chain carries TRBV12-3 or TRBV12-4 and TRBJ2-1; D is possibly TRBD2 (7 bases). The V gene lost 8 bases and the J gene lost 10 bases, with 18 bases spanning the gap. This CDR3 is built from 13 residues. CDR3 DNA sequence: TGTGCCAGCCAAGGGGGGGGGCTCTGGGAGCAGTTCTTC. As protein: CASQGGGLWEQFF.

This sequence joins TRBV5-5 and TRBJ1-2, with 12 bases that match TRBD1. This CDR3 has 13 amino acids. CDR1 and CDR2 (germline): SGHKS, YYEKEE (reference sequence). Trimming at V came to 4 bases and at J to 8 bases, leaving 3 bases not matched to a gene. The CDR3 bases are TGTGCCAGCAGCACCGGGACAGGGGGCGGCTACACCTTC. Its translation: CASSTGTGGGYTF.

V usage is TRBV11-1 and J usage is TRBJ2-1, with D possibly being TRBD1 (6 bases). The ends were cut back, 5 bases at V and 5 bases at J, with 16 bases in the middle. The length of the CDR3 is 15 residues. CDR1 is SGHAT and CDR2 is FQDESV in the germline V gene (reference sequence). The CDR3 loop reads CASSLNQGTNNEQFF. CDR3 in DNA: TGTGCCAGCAGCCTAAACCAAGGGACAAACAATGAGCAGTTCTTC.

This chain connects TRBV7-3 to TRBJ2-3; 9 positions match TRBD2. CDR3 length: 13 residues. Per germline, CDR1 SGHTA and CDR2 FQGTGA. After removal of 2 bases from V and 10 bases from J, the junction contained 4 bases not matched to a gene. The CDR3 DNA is TGTGCCAGCAGCTTAGTCGAGCGGGGGGCGCAGTATTTT. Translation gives CASSLVERGAQYF.

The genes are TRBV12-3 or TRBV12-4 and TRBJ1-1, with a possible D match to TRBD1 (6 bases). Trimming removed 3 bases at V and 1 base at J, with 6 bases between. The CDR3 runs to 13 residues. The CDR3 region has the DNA TGTGCCAGCAGTTTGGGACAGAACACTGAAGCTTTCTTT. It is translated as CASSLGQNTEAFF.

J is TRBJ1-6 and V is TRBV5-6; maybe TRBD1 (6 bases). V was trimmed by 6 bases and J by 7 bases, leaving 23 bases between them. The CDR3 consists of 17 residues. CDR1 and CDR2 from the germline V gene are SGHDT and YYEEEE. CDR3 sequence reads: CASTMDSPAFGNSPLHF. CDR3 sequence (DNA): TGTGCCAGCACCATGGACAGTCCTGCCTTCGGCAATTCACCCCTCCACTTT.

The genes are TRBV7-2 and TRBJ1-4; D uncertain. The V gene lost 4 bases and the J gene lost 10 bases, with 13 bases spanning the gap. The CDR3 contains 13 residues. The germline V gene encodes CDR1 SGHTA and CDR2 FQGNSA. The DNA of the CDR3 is TGTGCCAGCAGCTCAATCCAACGGGGAAAACTGTTTTTT. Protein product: CASSSIQRGKLFF.

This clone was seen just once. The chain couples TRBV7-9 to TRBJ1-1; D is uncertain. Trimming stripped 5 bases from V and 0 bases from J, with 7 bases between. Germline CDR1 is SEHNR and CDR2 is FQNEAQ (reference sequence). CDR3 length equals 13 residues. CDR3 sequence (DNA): TGTGCCAGCAGCCCTCCAGTGAACACTGAAGCTTTCTTT. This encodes CASSPPVNTEAFF.

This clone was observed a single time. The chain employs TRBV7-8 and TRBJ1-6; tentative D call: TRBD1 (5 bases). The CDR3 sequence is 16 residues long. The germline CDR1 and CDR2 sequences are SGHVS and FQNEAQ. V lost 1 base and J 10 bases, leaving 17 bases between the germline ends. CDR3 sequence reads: CASSLVRSAGQSPLHF. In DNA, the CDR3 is TGTGCCAGCAGCTTAGTCAGGTCGGCAGGGCAATCACCCCTCCACTTT.

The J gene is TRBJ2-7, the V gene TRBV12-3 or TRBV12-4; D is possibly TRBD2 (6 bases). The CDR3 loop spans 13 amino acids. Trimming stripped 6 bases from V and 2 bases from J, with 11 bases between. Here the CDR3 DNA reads TGTGCCAGCAGCGGGGGTCCTCCCTACGAGCAGTACTTC. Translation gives CASSGGPPYEQYF.

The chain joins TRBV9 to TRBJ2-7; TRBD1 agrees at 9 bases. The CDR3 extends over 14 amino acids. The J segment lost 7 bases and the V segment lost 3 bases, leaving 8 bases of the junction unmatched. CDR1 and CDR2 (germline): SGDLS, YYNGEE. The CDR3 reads CASSAQGAREEQYF. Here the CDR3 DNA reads TGTGCCAGCAGCGCACAGGGGGCGCGAGAGGAGCAGTACTTC.

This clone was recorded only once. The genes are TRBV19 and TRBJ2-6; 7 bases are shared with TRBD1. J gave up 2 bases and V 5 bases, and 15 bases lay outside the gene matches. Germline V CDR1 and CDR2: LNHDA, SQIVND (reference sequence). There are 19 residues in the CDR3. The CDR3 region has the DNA TGTGCCAGTAGTCAAGGGACAGCCTCCTGGCAACCTGGGGCCAACGTCCTGACTTTC. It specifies CASSQGTASWQPGANVLTF.

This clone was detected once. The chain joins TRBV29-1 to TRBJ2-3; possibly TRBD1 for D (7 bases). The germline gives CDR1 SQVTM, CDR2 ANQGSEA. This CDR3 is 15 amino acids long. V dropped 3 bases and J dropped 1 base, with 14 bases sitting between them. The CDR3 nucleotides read TGCAGCGTTGATGGCAGGGGGGAGGGCACAGATACGCAGTATTTT. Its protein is CSVDGRGEGTDTQYF.

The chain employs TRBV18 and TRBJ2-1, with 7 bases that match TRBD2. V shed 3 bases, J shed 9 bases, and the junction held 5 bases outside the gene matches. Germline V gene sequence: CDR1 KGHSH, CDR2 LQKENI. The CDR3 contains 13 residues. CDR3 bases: TGTGCCAGCTCACCCGCGGGAGTCGGTGAGCAGTTCTTC. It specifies CASSPAGVGEQFF.

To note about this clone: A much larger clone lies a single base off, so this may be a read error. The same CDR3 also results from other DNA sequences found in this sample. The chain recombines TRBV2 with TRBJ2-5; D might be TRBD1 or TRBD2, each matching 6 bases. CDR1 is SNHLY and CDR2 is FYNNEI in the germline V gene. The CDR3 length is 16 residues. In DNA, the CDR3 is TGTGCCAGCAGTGAGGGGGGCCTCGTTCCTCGGGAGACTCAGTACTTC. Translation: CASSEGGLVPRETQYF.

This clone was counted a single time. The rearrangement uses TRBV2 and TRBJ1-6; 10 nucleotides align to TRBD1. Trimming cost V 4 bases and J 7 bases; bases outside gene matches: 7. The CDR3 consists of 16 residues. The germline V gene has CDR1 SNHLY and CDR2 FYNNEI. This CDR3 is CASSGRMGQGNSPLHF. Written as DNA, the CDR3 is TGTGCCAGCAGTGGGAGGATGGGACAGGGGAATTCACCCCTCCACTTT.

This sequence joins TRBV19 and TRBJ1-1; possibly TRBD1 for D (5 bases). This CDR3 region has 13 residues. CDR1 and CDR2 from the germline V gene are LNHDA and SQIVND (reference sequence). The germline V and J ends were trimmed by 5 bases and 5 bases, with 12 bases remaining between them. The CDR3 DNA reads TGTGCCAGTAGTCTTTTAGGGGAAACTGAAGCTTTCTTT. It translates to CASSLLGETEAFF. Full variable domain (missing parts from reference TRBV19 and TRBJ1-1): DGGITQSPKYLFRKEGQNVTLSCEQNLNHDAMYWYRQDPGQGLRLIYYSQIVNDFQKGDIAEGYSVSREKKESFPLTVTSAQKNPTAFYLCASSLLGETEAFFGQGTRLTVV.

The CDR3 loop is CASSSPDRGSEQYF. The CDR3 DNA is TGTGCCAGCAGCTCCCCGGACAGGGGGAGCGAGCAGTACTTC. The V gene is TRBV5-4, the J gene TRBJ2-7; TRBD1 aligns across 10 bases. CDR3 size: 14 residues. V was pared by 3 bases and J by 6 bases, with 6 bases of the junction left unmatched. Per the germline V gene, CDR1 is SGHNT and CDR2 is YYREEE (reference sequence).

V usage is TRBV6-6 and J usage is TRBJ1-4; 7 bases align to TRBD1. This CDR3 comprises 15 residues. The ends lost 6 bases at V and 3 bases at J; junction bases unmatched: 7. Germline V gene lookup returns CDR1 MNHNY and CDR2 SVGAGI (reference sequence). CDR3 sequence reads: CASRKRDSSNEKLFF. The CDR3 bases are TGTGCCAGCAGAAAAAGGGACAGTTCTAATGAAAAACTGTTTTTT.